The present entry profiles one T cell receptor beta chain with its context. Its target antigen remains unknown. Per-nucleotide qualities are absent, and no much larger clonotype sits a single base away. The library was prepared using the immunoSEQ multiplex PCR assay. The multiplex PCR relied on a mix of 60 forward primers for TCR Vbeta segments and 13 reverse primers for TCR Jbeta segments. Amplification of the CDR3 region of rearranged TCR beta genes was performed with a multiplex PCR assay on genomic DNA. Amplified TCR beta libraries were sequenced as 87-base-pair reads on the Illumina HiSeq System. The original methods were these. In a later analysis, 80 million or so unique TCR beta chains were counted across the approximately 670 repertoires, and roughly 11 million of these chains were shared by at least two donors. To remove PCR and sequencing errors, raw reads were error-corrected and collapsed into unique sequences using a nearest-neighbor algorithm that merged closely related sequences. Alignment of CDR3 sequences to IMGT reference sequences was used to assign V, D and J gene segments. For a sequence to be retained, at least a six-nucleotide match to both a V gene segment and a J gene segment was required. A rearrangement counted as productive if the CDR3 had no stop codons and remained in frame with V and J, and every other rearrangement counted as non-productive. Following IMGT convention, CDR3 was defined as the stretch from the second conserved V-encoded cysteine up to the conserved J-encoded phenylalanine. In an earlier analysis of more than 550 of the donors, sequences lacking an unambiguous match to a single V gene segment were excluded. An earlier analysis of 587 of the donors classified V segments as functional when productive rearrangements were above 56.7% and as segregating when the standard deviation between donors was above 5%. A statistical classification framework was developed to diagnose cytomegalovirus status using the catalog of TCR beta chain sequences. V and J gene assignment, in a later analysis, came from comparing TCR nucleotide sequences with IMGT/GENE-DB human TR gene sequences. A later analysis assigned CDR3 sequences and most-parsimonious VDJ recombination scenarios with the TCRdist pipeline. A later analysis defined each TCR beta chain by its CDR3 amino acid sequence plus V-gene family, and excluded reads lacking a unique V-gene family. To address suspected cross-contamination and a sequencing artifact, a later analysis removed 592 highly shared, low-generation-probability nucleotide sequences. A later analysis calculated a clonal expansion index for each public chain from normalized within-repertoire ranks of inferred template counts. In a later analysis, generation probabilities were computed with a VDJ recombination model fitted to out-of-frame rearrangements, and the resulting probabilities were checked against IGoR. A later analysis scored TCR-TCR, TCR-HLA and TCR-CMV co-occurrence with hypergeometric tests, applying a repertoire-size bias correction to TCR pairs. In a later analysis, false discovery rates were estimated by permuting HLA or CMV assignments 20 times. In a later analysis, co-occurring TCRs were grouped using DBSCAN, and TCRdist sequence similarity was added for clustering within HLA-allele-positive subsets. Repertoires with fewer than 30,000 or more than 120,000 public chains were left out of co-occurrence clustering, as were four to six repertoires with anomalous nucleotide sharing. In its TCRdb copy, this immuneACCESS table keeps in-frame sequences only and misses some clones. Where compared with another copy, unresolved V genes explain less than half of these, and the others have no known cause. The DNA was the basis for D and trimming; V, J and clone size are from that table. The sample table shows approximately 72,000 clones, and approximately 70% are seen once. Of the sample, about 22% is held by the ten largest clones.

The cohort was made up of about 610 healthy bone marrow donors. Cohort members were all nominally healthy when sampled, although unrecorded immune exposures were likely present. The donor tested CMV seropositive and was one of the 289 seropositive cohort members. Each donor provided a peripheral blood sample, and peripheral blood mononuclear cells were used for TCR beta sequencing. Genomic DNA was extracted from the blood cell samples with the Qiagen DNeasy Blood Extraction Kit. CDR1 MNHEY and CDR2 SMNVEV were looked up in the germline V gene (reference sequence). V gives up 3 bases and J gives up 4 bases, and the segment between their germline ends measures 12 bases. The CDR3 runs 14 amino acids, cysteine and phenylalanine included. Solely the CDR3 DNA is kept, with 42 bases framed from the first base. These data belong to a study of cytomegalovirus exposure and HLA in healthy donors (TCRdb year 2017). Some background on the complete study: In an earlier analysis of some 610 of the donors, roughly 300 Gb of sequence data and roughly 100 million unique TCR beta sequences from about 179 million T cells were reported. An early release covering about 600 HLA-typed donors comprised approximately 300 gigabases of sequencing data and roughly 86 million unique TCR sequences. Of the 300 to 450 genotyped donors, over 65% fell in the genetic ancestry cluster associated with self-reported Caucasian donors. The study aimed to test whether cataloging public T cell receptors could reveal signatures of past pathogen exposure. The study profiled the T cell repertoires of 500 to 800 subjects by immunosequencing and related them to cytomegalovirus serostatus. Along with the approximately 620-subject first cohort, a separate validation cohort of about 110 different subjects was used. To predict cytomegalovirus infection status, the study brought together high-throughput TCR immunosequencing, statistical association of individual TCRs with disease status, and machine learning. A later analysis re-examined previously published TCR beta repertoires from hundreds of donors and added high-resolution HLA genotyping to investigate patterns of TCR occurrence. Rather than drawing on any new phenotypic data, the later analysis identified candidate immune exposures from TCR beta sequences and the way those sequences occurred across donors. An earlier analysis of 450 to 750 of the donors used high-throughput TCR beta sequencing to judge whether each TCR beta V gene segment behaved as functional or pseudogenic. Donor age, sex, ethnicity and CMV serostatus were compiled alongside the repertoire data. In a later genetic analysis, genome-wide SNP genotypes for about 65% of the 666 donors were used, and that subset was treated as a discovery cohort. All discovery cohort repertoires had been generated using a single sequencing platform. Both class I and class II loci were covered by HLA typing, at four-digit resolution. The number of donors typed differed by locus, with about 629-630 for A, B, C, DRB1 and DQB1, more than 500 for DQA1, approximately 580 for DPA1, and under 490 for DPB1. Four or five DR-DQ haplotypes were handled as single units for association and clustering, since linkage in the cohort was strong. Among some 400 genotyped donors of the cohort, an average of approximately 250,000 unique TCR beta nucleotide sequences were sequenced per donor, around a sixth of them non-productive.

Results the study describes overall, beyond this receptor: According to a later genetic analysis, donors in an Asian-associated ancestry cluster had fewer N-insertions in productive TCRs than the roughly 670-donor mean. Three of the identified cytomegalovirus-associated TCR beta chains were confirmed in vitro to be specific for cytomegalovirus antigens. A further reported finding was that TCR beta sequences accurately predicted the HLA-A and HLA-B alleles for most subjects in the first cohort. It was suggested by the authors that the approach could potentially be generalized to other disease states and immunological phenotypes. According to a later analysis, most CMV-associated TCR beta chains appeared to be HLA-restricted, and the HLA associations seemed to be driven largely by CMV exposure. A later analysis found that HLA-associated TCR beta chains were more clonally expanded and had lower generation probabilities than equally common non-associated chains. While some public TCRs were present in many individuals, most TCR sequences turned up only very rarely across donors. Linkage disequilibrium might explain the correlated functional status among segregating V segments, but an unknown experimental factor could not be excluded. Presence/absence analyses assumed roughly uniform sequencing depth across donors, an assumption that may not hold. The earlier analysis of some 540 of the donors excluded about 16 rarely observed V segments, including chromosome 9 orphons, because counts were too low. This cohort had only TCR beta chains sequenced, and the lack of alpha or paired-chain data limited which features could be detected. A later genetic analysis associated a missense DCLRE1C variant with V-gene and J-gene trimming of TCR beta chains, and an independent cohort replicated the association. When HLA alleles, especially DR and DQ, strongly co-occurred, attributing TCR associations to individual alleles was difficult. Because some donors lacked HLA typing at each locus, the association tests relied only on the typed subset. Cytomegalovirus status was reported to be diagnosed by the classifier with high specificity and sensitivity in both the original and validation cohorts. A total of roughly 160 TCR beta chains were listed by the study as associated with cytomegalovirus. The only immune exposure information available for the cohort was CMV serostatus. A later analysis associated some 17,000 TCR beta sequences with specific HLA alleles at a false discovery rate of 0.05. A group of highly shared sequence variants was considered likely to be a technical artifact of the sequencing pipeline. A later analysis reported that several top co-occurrence clusters appeared linked to parvovirus B19, influenza, CMV and Epstein-Barr virus. In a later analysis, the rate of TCR association differed among HLA loci, with DRB1 alleles having the most associated TCRs and HLA-C alleles having the fewest. In an earlier analysis of 587 of the donors, most TCR beta V segments appeared in productive rearrangements about 90% or about 30% of the time, broadly matching IMGT annotations. The 87-base-pair reads could not distinguish some IMGT-functional V segments, including TRBV6-2 and TRBV6-3, so those segments were excluded.

The sample consisted of PBMCs. The V and J segments used are TRBV27 and TRBJ1-1; a tentative D match to TRBD1 spans 5 bases. The TCR was taken from a man aged 35-49 years in good health and CMV-seropositive. The sequenced DNA: TGTGCCAGCAGTTTTCGGGGGTCGACCACTGAAGCTTTCTTT. This gives the protein CASSFRGSTTEAFF.